Presented here are 28 T cell receptor beta chains from one specimen sequenced in a study of T cell responses to AZD1222 COVID-19 vaccine (dated by TCRdb to the early 2020s). The sample's time point label, decoded: baseline before first vaccination. Library preparation used the immunoSEQ multiplex PCR assay. TCRdb retrieved this table from immuneACCESS and kept in-frame rearrangements only. Not all clones are present; in checked studies, unresolved V genes account for under half, and no reason is known for the remainder. For this sample there are more than 95,000 clones; roughly 89% appear just once. The ten biggest clones cover roughly 42% of the sample. The starting material was peripheral blood, obtained on day 0 of AZD1222 vaccination. These receptor sequences come from an adult in good health.

This chain links TRBV7-2 with TRBJ2-7; the D is unclear. Germline V gene lookup returns CDR1 SGHTA and CDR2 FQGNSA. The V end lost 6 bases, the J end lost 3 bases, and 9 bases lay between the germline ends. This CDR3 contains 12 residues. The CDR3 sequence is CASSQTNYEQYF. As DNA, the CDR3 is TGTGCCAGCAGTCAGACAAACTACGAGCAGTACTTC. Variable domain in full (rest from reference TRBV7-2 and TRBJ2-7): GAGVSQSPSNKVTEKGKDVELRCDPISGHTALYWYRQSLGQGLEFLIYFQGNSAPDKSGLPSDRFSAERTGGSVSTLTIQRTQQEDSAVYLCASSQTNYEQYFGPGTRLTVT.

The chain has TRBV28 and TRBJ1-1; D remains unclear. This CDR3 comprises 13 residues. The V and J ends lost 7 bases and 4 bases respectively, with 13 bases between them. Germline assignment: CDR1 MDHEN and CDR2 SYDVKM. CDR3 in amino acids: CASITVGFTEAFF. CDR3 nucleotides: TGTGCCAGCATAACCGTGGGCTTCACTGAAGCTTTCTTT.

This chain connects TRBV5-1 to TRBJ1-1; 7 nucleotides align to TRBD1. The CDR3 spans 16 residues. With 4 bases clipped from V and 2 bases from J, the junction kept 11 bases outside the gene matches. Germline CDR1 is SGHRS and CDR2 is YFSETQ. In DNA form, the CDR3 reads TGCGCCAGCAGCCCCAGGGGGAGGGTTCGTAACACTGAAGCTTTCTTT. This translates into CASSPRGRVRNTEAFF.

The V and J genes are TRBV7-6 and TRBJ2-1, with 8 bases fitting TRBD2. CDR1 SGHVS and CDR2 FNYEAQ come from the germline V gene. CDR3 size: 15 residues. V lost 5 bases, J lost 4 bases, and 7 bases stayed unmatched. The CDR3 here is CASSPGAGGYNEQFF. The CDR3 bases are TGTGCCAGCAGCCCAGGGGCGGGAGGTTACAATGAGCAGTTCTTC.

V gene TRBV3-1 (or the pseudogene TRBV3-2) combines with J gene TRBJ1-3, with TRBD1 matching 8 bases. Germline lookup yields CDR1 LGHDT and CDR2 YNNKEL (reference sequence). The CDR3 is made up of 15 amino acids. Trimming at V came to 4 bases and at J to 0 bases, leaving 2 bases not matched to a gene. Written as DNA, the CDR3 is TGTGCCAGCAGCCCAACAGGGGGCTCTGGAAACACCATATATTTT. Its protein is CASSPTGGSGNTIYF.

This clone came up a few times. V and J are TRBV11-2 and TRBJ2-1, with 11 bases matching TRBD2. The germline CDR1 and CDR2 sequences are SGHAT and FQNNGV. The J segment lost 6 bases and the V segment lost 5 bases, leaving 12 bases of the junction unmatched. The CDR3 is made up of 17 amino acids. CDR3 sequence reads: CASSPYGGLAGLNEQFF. CDR3 coding DNA: TGTGCCAGCAGCCCCTACGGAGGACTAGCGGGCCTCAATGAGCAGTTCTTC.

The J gene is TRBJ2-3, the V gene TRBV11-2, with D perhaps matching TRBD2 (5 bases). The CDR3 loop spans 15 amino acids. V lost 2 bases and J lost 2, with 11 bases in between. The germline V gene has CDR1 SGHAT and CDR2 FQNNGV. CDR3 protein: CASSLYLDYTDTQYF. The CDR3 nucleotides read TGTGCCAGCAGCTTATATCTTGACTACACAGATACGCAGTATTTT. Full variable domain (rest looked up from reference TRBV11-2 and TRBJ2-3): EAGVAQSPRYKIIEKRQSVAFWCNPISGHATLYWYQQILGQGPKLLIQFQNNGVVDDSQLPKDRFSAERLKGVDSTLKIQPAKLEDSAVYLCASSLYLDYTDTQYFGPGTRLTVL.

This chain uses TRBV11-1 with TRBJ2-3; D is uncertain. Trimming removed 5 bases from V and 6 bases from J, with 9 bases in between. CDR1 and CDR2 from the germline V gene are SGHAT and FQDESV (reference sequence). CDR3 size: 12 residues. CDR3 bases: TGTGCCAGCAGCCTGATTGGTGATACGCAGTATTTT. Translating it yields CASSLIGDTQYF.

This CDR3 reads CANQGPLHF. The CDR3 coding sequence is TGTGCCAACCAGGGACCCCTCCACTTT. The chain uses TRBV6-4 and TRBJ1-6; D possibly corresponds to TRBD1 (5 bases). V dropped 10 bases and J dropped 12 bases, with 7 bases sitting between them. The germline V gene encodes CDR1 MRHNA and CDR2 SNTAGT. This CDR3 has 9 residues.

The chain employs TRBV5-1 and TRBJ2-7, with 10 bases fitting TRBD2. The V segment lost 0 bases and the J segment 7 bases; nucleotides outside the gene matches: 10. This CDR3 contains 16 residues. The germline V gene has CDR1 SGHRS and CDR2 YFSETQ. This CDR3 reads CASSLAPSGSAYEQYF. In nucleotides, the CDR3 is TGCGCCAGCAGCTTGGCCCCTAGCGGGAGTGCTTATGAGCAGTACTTC.

The V and J genes are TRBV19 and TRBJ2-2, with 7 bases lining up with TRBD1. The CDR3 sequence is 15 residues long. Germline V gene data show CDR1 as LNHDA and CDR2 as SQIVND (reference sequence). V lost 5 bases to trimming and J lost 4 bases; unmatched junction nucleotides: 7. CDR3 protein: CASSQGQEITGELFF. The CDR3 DNA sequence: TGTGCCAGTAGTCAAGGACAGGAGATCACCGGGGAGCTGTTTTTT.

This chain uses TRBV12-3 or TRBV12-4 with TRBJ2-7, with a tentative D call TRBD2 (5 bases). Between the trimmed V and J ends, which lost 1 base and 9 bases, there was a span of 13 bases. The CDR3 contains 13 residues. The CDR3 loop reads CASSLGESGGQYF. In DNA form, the CDR3 reads TGTGCCAGCAGTTTAGGGGAAAGCGGAGGGCAGTACTTC.

The chain employs TRBV2 and TRBJ2-7; D is undetermined. Trimming stripped 4 bases from V and 6 bases from J, with 19 bases between. In germline, CDR1 is SNHLY, CDR2 FYNNEI. This CDR3 has 15 amino acids. The CDR3 DNA reads TGTGCCAGCAGTGCTGAGGCGTGGGCAGGACGCGAGCAGTACTTC. It encodes CASSAEAWAGREQYF.

The chain is built from TRBV7-6 and TRBJ2-1; TRBD2 agrees at 8 bases. The V and J ends lost 5 bases and 4 bases, in that order; junction bases with no gene match: 10. Germline V gives CDR1 SGHVS, CDR2 FNYEAQ. This CDR3 region has 16 residues. Here the CDR3 reads CASSPGVASGYNEQFF. The CDR3 coding sequence is TGTGCCAGCAGCCCGGGGGTGGCTAGCGGGTACAATGAGCAGTTCTTC. Full variable domain (rest looked up from reference TRBV7-6 and TRBJ2-1): GAGVSQSPRYKVTKRGQDVALRCDPISGHVSLYWYRQALGQGPEFLTYFNYEAQQDKSGLPNDRFSAERPEGSISTLTIQRTEQRDSAMYRCASSPGVASGYNEQFFGPGTRLTVL.

As concerns this clone: At one boundary the junction diverges from the germline segment, which might be a read error. The rearrangement joins TRBV7-2 to TRBJ1-2, with a weak D call TRBD1 (6 bases). The CDR3 runs to 12 residues. From germline, CDR1 is SGHTA and CDR2 FQGNSA. The CDR3 nucleotides are TGTGCCAGCAGCTTAGAGGTCGGGGGCGTACAGTTC. This translates into CASSLEVGGVQF.

V usage is TRBV7-3 and J usage is TRBJ1-3, with TRBD1 identical over 8 bases. The CDR3 is 16 residues long. V shed 5 bases and J 2 bases; nucleotides not matched to a gene: 8. The germline gives CDR1 SGHTA, CDR2 FQGTGA. CDR3 residues: CASSRRGRGPGNTIYF. CDR3 coding DNA: TGTGCCAGCAGCCGTCGAGGCAGGGGGCCTGGAAACACCATATATTTT.

The CDR3 DNA follows: TGTGCCAGCAGCGCGCCCGGCAGGGCTGAATCCTATGGCTACACCTTC. The encoded protein is CASSAPGRAESYGYTF. V gene TRBV9 combines with J gene TRBJ1-2, with TRBD1 as a possible D gene (5 bases). CDR1 is SGDLS and CDR2 is YYNGEE in the germline V gene. This CDR3 region has 16 residues. The V and J ends lost 3 bases and 4 bases respectively, with 19 bases between them.

The chain carries TRBV7-2 and TRBJ1-1; no reliable D call. V lost 1 base to trimming and J lost 10 bases, with 13 bases between them. Germline lookup yields CDR1 SGHTA and CDR2 FQGNSA. The CDR3 consists of 13 residues. The CDR3 bases are TGTGCCAGCAGCTTAGGGACCTTCGTGGCAGCTTTCTTT. As protein: CASSLGTFVAAFF.

This chain joins TRBV27 and TRBJ1-5; D is ambiguous. The germline V gene has CDR1 MNHEY and CDR2 SMNVEV (reference sequence). V lost 5 bases, J lost 4 bases, and 15 bases lay in between. This CDR3 is built from 15 residues. The CDR3 DNA reads TGTGCCAGCAGTCCCCAGGTCGCTTCAAATCAGCCCCAGCATTTT. It translates to CASSPQVASNQPQHF.

J is TRBJ1-2 and V is TRBV5-1; unclear D gene. Germline assignment: CDR1 SGHRS and CDR2 YFSETQ. This CDR3 is 13 amino acids long. Trimming removed 4 bases at V and 2 bases at J, with 9 bases between. This CDR3 reads CASSPGSNYGYTF. The CDR3 DNA sequence: TGCGCCAGCAGCCCCGGGTCCAACTATGGCTACACCTTC. Full variable domain (remainder filled in from reference TRBV5-1 and TRBJ1-2): KAGVTQTPRYLIKTRGQQVTLSCSPISGHRSVSWYQQTPGQGLQFLFEYFSETQRNKGNFPGRFSGRQFSNSRSEMNVSTLELGDSALYLCASSPGSNYGYTFGSGTRLTVV.

V is TRBV27 and J is TRBJ2-3, with a weak D call TRBD2 (5 bases). CDR3 length: 15 amino acids. Germline loops: CDR1 MNHEY, CDR2 SMNVEV (reference sequence). Deletions cut 5 bases from V and 2 bases from J, with 14 bases between. The CDR3 nucleotides are TGTGCCAGCAGTGAGGGAGCCACTTACACAGATACGCAGTATTTT. Its translation is CASSEGATYTDTQYF.

The gene calls are TRBV7-2 and TRBJ2-7; TRBD2 matches 7 bases. The germline V gene has CDR1 SGHTA and CDR2 FQGNSA. After removal of 8 bases from V and 0 bases from J, the junction contained 10 bases not matched to a gene. The CDR3 sequence is 15 residues long. CDR3 loop: CASSMSGVSSYEQYF. The CDR3, as DNA: TGTGCCAGCTCCATGAGCGGGGTCTCCTCCTACGAGCAGTACTTC.

V usage is TRBV5-1 and J usage is TRBJ2-5; TRBD1 might be the D (5 bases). This CDR3 has 16 residues. V was clipped by 4 bases and J by 1 base, with 17 bases between them. The germline gives CDR1 SGHRS, CDR2 YFSETQ. This CDR3 is CASSKSTGPLQETQYF. The CDR3 DNA reads TGCGCCAGCAGCAAATCCACAGGTCCCCTCCAAGAGACCCAGTACTTC.

This rearrangement joins TRBV25-1 to TRBJ1-1, with D uncertain. V was trimmed by 4 bases and J by 2 bases, leaving 8 bases between them. The CDR3 length is 13 residues. Germline CDR1 MGHDK, CDR2 SYGVNS. The CDR3 sequence is CASSGLINTEAFF. In nucleotides, the CDR3 is TGTGCCAGCAGTGGATTGATCAACACTGAAGCTTTCTTT.

CDR3 DNA sequence: TGTGCCAGCAGTGCAGCCGGGACATCGACCTACGAGCAGTACTTC. Its translation: CASSAAGTSTYEQYF. The V call is TRBV28, the J call TRBJ2-7, with D possibly TRBD1 on 6 matching bases. The V gene lost 5 bases and the J gene lost 2 bases, with 16 bases spanning the gap. Germline V CDR1 and CDR2: MDHEN, SYDVKM. CDR3 size: 15 residues.

The gene calls are TRBV15 and TRBJ2-7; D is unclear. Germline lookup yields CDR1 LNHNV and CDR2 YYDKDF (reference sequence). The germline V and J ends were trimmed by 5 bases and 1 base, with 9 bases remaining between them. CDR3 length: 13 residues. CDR3 region: CATSVPPSYEQYF. The CDR3 bases are TGTGCCACCAGCGTGCCACCTTCCTACGAGCAGTACTTC.

The V call is TRBV7-2, the J call TRBJ2-3; D is unresolved. The CDR3 spans 12 residues. V lost 5 bases and J 2 bases, leaving 5 bases between the germline ends. CDR1 is SGHTA and CDR2 is FQGNSA in the germline V gene. CDR3 sequence reads: CASSPHTDTQYF. The DNA of the CDR3 is TGTGCCAGCAGCCCTCACACAGATACGCAGTATTTT.

The chain has TRBV24-1 and TRBJ2-7; D is unclear. The CDR3 covers 13 residues. Per germline, CDR1 KGHDR and CDR2 SFDVKD. With 4 bases removed from V and 4 bases from J, the gap between germline ends came to 10 bases. The CDR3 loop reads CATSDHDQYEQYF. The CDR3 nucleotides are TGTGCCACCAGTGACCACGACCAATACGAGCAGTACTTC.